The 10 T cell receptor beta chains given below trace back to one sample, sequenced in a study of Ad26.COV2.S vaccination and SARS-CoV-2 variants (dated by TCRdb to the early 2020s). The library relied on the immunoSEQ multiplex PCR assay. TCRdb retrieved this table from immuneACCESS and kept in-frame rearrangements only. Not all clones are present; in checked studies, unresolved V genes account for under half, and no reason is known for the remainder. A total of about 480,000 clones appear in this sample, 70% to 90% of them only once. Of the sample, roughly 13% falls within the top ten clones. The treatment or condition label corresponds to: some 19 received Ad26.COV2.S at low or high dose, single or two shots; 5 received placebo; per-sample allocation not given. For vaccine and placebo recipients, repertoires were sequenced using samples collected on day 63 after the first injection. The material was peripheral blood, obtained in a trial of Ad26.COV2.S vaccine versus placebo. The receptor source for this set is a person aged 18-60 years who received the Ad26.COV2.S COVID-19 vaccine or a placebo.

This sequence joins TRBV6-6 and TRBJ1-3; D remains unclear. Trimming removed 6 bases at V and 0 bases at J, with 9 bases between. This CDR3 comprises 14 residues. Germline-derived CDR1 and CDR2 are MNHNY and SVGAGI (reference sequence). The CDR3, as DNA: TGTGCCAGCAGCCCGAATGGCTCTGGAAACACCATATATTTT. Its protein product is CASSPNGSGNTIYF.

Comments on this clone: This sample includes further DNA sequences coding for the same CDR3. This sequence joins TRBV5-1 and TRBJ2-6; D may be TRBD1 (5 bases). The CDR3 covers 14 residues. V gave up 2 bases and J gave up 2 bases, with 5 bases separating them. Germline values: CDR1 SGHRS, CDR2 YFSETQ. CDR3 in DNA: TGCGCCAGCAGCTTAGGGGCTGGGGCCAACGTCCTGACTTTC. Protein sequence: CASSLGAGANVLTF. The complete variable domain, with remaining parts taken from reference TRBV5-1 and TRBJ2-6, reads KAGVTQTPRYLIKTRGQQVTLSCSPISGHRSVSWYQQTPGQGLQFLFEYFSETQRNKGNFPGRFSGRQFSNSRSEMNVSTLELGDSALYLCASSLGAGANVLTFGAGSRLTVL.

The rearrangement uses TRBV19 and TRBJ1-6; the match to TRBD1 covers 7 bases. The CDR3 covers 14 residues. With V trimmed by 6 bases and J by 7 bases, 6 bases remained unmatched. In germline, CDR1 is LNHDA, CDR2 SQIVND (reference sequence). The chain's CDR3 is CASSLGRGNSPLHF. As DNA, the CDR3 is TGTGCCAGTAGCCTTGGCAGGGGGAATTCACCCCTCCACTTT.

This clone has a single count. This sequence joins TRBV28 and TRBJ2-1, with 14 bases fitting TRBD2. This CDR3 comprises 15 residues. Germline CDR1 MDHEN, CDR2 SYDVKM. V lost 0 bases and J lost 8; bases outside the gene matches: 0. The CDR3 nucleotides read TGTGCCAGCAGTTTATGGGGACTAGCGGGAGATGAGCAGTTCTTC. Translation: CASSLWGLAGDEQFF.

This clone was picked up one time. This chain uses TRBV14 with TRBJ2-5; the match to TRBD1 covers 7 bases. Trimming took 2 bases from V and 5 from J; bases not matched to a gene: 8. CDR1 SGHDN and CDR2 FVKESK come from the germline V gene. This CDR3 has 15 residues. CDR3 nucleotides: TGTGCCAGCAGCCAACGGCCAGGGGGTGTGGAGACCCAGTACTTC. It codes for CASSQRPGGVETQYF. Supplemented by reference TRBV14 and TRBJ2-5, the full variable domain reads EAGVTQFPSHSVIEKGQTVTLRCDPISGHDNLYWYRRVMGKEIKFLLHFVKESKQDESGMPNNRFLAERTGGTYSTLKVQPAELEDSGVYFCASSQRPGGVETQYFGPGTRLLVL.

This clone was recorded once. The CDR3 bases are TGTGCCAGCAGCTTTCCCGGGACTAGCGGGAGGGCCTCGCCCACAGATACGCAGTATTTT. This codes for CASSFPGTSGRASPTDTQYF. J is TRBJ2-3 and V is TRBV5-4, with 16 bases identical to TRBD2. The germline CDR1 and CDR2 sequences are SGHNT and YYREEE (reference sequence). This CDR3 is built from 20 residues. The trim removed 2 bases at V and 2 bases at J, leaving 11 bases unmatched. The full variable domain, its missing parts supplied by reference TRBV5-4 and TRBJ2-3, is ETGVTQSPTHLIKTRGQQVTLRCSSQSGHNTVSWYQQALGQGPQFIFQYYREEENGRGNFPPRFSGLQFPNYSSELNVNALELDDSALYLCASSFPGTSGRASPTDTQYFGPGTRLTVL.

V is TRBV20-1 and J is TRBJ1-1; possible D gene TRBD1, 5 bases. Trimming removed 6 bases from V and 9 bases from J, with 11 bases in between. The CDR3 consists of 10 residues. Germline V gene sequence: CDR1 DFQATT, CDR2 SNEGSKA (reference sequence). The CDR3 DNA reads TGCAGTGCAGGGGCAGATAAAGCTTTCTTT. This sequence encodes CSAGADKAFF.

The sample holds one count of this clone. The CDR3 loop is CASTLDRDRMQYF. The CDR3 DNA is TGTGCCAGCACTTTAGACCGGGACCGCATGCAGTACTTC. The chain is built from TRBV11-2 and TRBJ2-7; D is perhaps TRBD1 or TRBD2 (5 bases each). This CDR3 is 13 amino acids long. Germline V gene sequence: CDR1 SGHAT, CDR2 FQNNGV. The V and J ends lost 7 bases and 9 bases respectively, with 19 bases between them.

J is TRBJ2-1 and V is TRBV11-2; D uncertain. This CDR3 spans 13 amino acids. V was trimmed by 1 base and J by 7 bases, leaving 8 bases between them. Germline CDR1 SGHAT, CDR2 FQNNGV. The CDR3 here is CASSLALGNEQFF. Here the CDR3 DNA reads TGTGCCAGCAGCTTAGCACTGGGTAATGAGCAGTTCTTC.

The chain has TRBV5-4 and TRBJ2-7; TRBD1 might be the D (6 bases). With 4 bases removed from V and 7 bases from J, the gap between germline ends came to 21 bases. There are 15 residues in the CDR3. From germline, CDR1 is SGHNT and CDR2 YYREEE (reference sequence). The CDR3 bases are TGTGCCAGCAGCCTAGGGCGAGGAAGTCAGGGGGAGCAGTACTTC. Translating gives CASSLGRGSQGEQYF.